This TCR beta chain came from a study of cytomegalovirus exposure and HLA in healthy donors. At the level of the study: Earlier sequencing of about 179 million T cells yielded roughly 100 million unique TCR beta sequences. The study's findings and limits: One cluster of highly shared sequence variants probably arose as a sequencing artifact. Within an earlier analysis, most TCR beta V segments proved productive either about 87% or about 30% of the time.

It was with 60 Vbeta and 13 Jbeta primers that the PCR ran. Assay used: immunoSEQ multiplex PCR; TCRdb lists only in-frame clones, some missing. This sample has over 150,000 clones; 77% occur once, and the top ten carry 1.4%. In its sample, this clone was seen once. Its antigen is not known. This CDR3 comprises 14 residues. Germline V gene sequence: CDR1 LNHDA, CDR2 SQIVND (reference sequence). The J segment lost 4 bases and the V segment lost 3 bases, leaving 4 bases of the junction unmatched. This TCR derives from a young woman in good health and CMV-seropositive. The rearrangement uses TRBV19 and TRBJ1-1; TRBD1 matches at 8 bases. Sample: PBMCs. CDR3 sequence (DNA): TGTGCCAGTAGTATTCAGGGGGCCGGCACTGAAGCTTTCTTT. The encoded protein is CASSIQGAGTEAFF. Based on the CDR3 plus reference TRBV19 and TRBJ1-1, the full variable domain is DGGITQSPKYLFRKEGQNVTLSCEQNLNHDAMYWYRQDPGQGLRLIYYSQIVNDFQKGDIAEGYSVSREKKESFPLTVTSAQKNPTAFYLCASSIQGAGTEAFFGQGTRLTVV.